This entry lists 24 T cell receptor beta chains sequenced from one sample in a study of radiotherapy plus CTLA-4 blockade in lung cancer. TCRdb keeps only in-frame clones here, not all; method: immunoSEQ multiplex PCR. Among more than 60,000 clones listed, around 77% were seen once. This specimen consisted of peripheral blood, obtained from a patient treated with radiotherapy plus ipilimumab. These receptors originate from a human donor with non-small cell lung cancer who had a complete response to radiotherapy plus ipilimumab.

The chain joins TRBV5-5 to TRBJ2-7; D ambiguous. Germline V gene sequence: CDR1 SGHKS, CDR2 YYEKEE (reference sequence). This CDR3 has 14 residues. Trimming took off 0 bases at V and 2 bases at J, with 9 bases between the two ends. As DNA, the CDR3 is TGTGCCAGCAGCTTGGCGGCGGCTGCCTACGAGCAGTACTTC. Translated: CASSLAAAAYEQYF. Looking up the rest from reference TRBV5-5 and TRBJ2-7 gives the full variable domain: DAGVTQSPTHLIKTRGQQVTLRCSPISGHKSVSWYQQVLGQGPQFIFQYYEKEERGRGNFPDRFSARQFPNYSSELNVNALLLGDSALYLCASSLAAAAYEQYFGPGTRLTVT.

The chain joins TRBV28 to TRBJ1-5; 8 nucleotides match TRBD1. Germline V gene lookup returns CDR1 MDHEN and CDR2 SYDVKM. J gave up 3 bases and V 4 bases, and 8 bases lay outside the gene matches. The CDR3 runs to 16 residues. CDR3 bases: TGTGCCAGCAGTTCCCTAGGACAGGGTTCCAATCAGCCCCAGCATTTT. Its protein is CASSSLGQGSNQPQHF.

The rearrangement uses TRBV5-1 and TRBJ2-4, with D tentatively TRBD1 (8 bases). The ends were cut back, 4 bases at V and 6 bases at J, with 20 bases in the middle. CDR3 length equals 16 residues. CDR1 is SGHRS and CDR2 is YFSETQ in the germline V gene. CDR3 in amino acids: CASSGGGTGSGNIQYF. CDR3 in DNA: TGCGCCAGCAGCGGGGGGGGGACAGGTTCGGGAAACATTCAGTACTTC. Variable domain in full (rest from reference TRBV5-1 and TRBJ2-4): KAGVTQTPRYLIKTRGQQVTLSCSPISGHRSVSWYQQTPGQGLQFLFEYFSETQRNKGNFPGRFSGRQFSNSRSEMNVSTLELGDSALYLCASSGGGTGSGNIQYFGAGTRLSVL.

The CDR3 here is CASTPPGANYGYTF. In nucleotides, the CDR3 is TGTGCCAGCACCCCCCCAGGGGCCAACTATGGCTACACCTTC. The chain recombines TRBV25-1 with TRBJ1-2, with a possible D match to TRBD1 (6 bases). There are 14 residues in the CDR3. The ends were cut back, 7 bases at V and 2 bases at J, with 14 bases in the middle. Germline V lookup: CDR1 MGHDK, CDR2 SYGVNS.

This chain joins TRBV30 and TRBJ2-3, with D maybe TRBD2 (6 bases). CDR1 and CDR2 (germline): GTSNPN, SVGIG (reference sequence). This CDR3 has 14 residues. Trimming shortened V by 4 bases and J by 0 bases, and 11 bases separated the two germline ends. CDR3 coding DNA: TGTGCCTGGACCTCGGGGGACAGCACAGATACGCAGTATTTT. It specifies CAWTSGDSTDTQYF.

The genes are TRBV7-9 and TRBJ2-7; possible D gene TRBD2, 7 bases. The CDR3 length is 16 residues. V was clipped by 5 bases and J by 2 bases, with 19 bases between them. CDR1 is SEHNR and CDR2 is FQNEAQ in the germline V gene (reference sequence). CDR3 loop: CASSKEGGTSAYEQYF. The CDR3 bases are TGTGCCAGCAGCAAAGAGGGGGGGACCTCTGCCTACGAGCAGTACTTC.

This clone appeared a few times. The genes are TRBV19 and TRBJ2-2; TRBD1 matches 7 bases. V dropped 7 bases and J dropped 0; count of bases not matched to a gene: 5. The CDR3 is 15 residues long. Looked up from germline, CDR1 is LNHDA and CDR2 is SQIVND (reference sequence). CDR3 protein: CASKRGPTNTGELFF. DNA of the CDR3: TGTGCCAGTAAGAGGGGGCCGACGAACACCGGGGAGCTGTTTTTT.

The rearrangement uses TRBV6-5 and TRBJ1-2; TRBD1 matches at 8 bases. V shed 2 bases and J 7 bases; nucleotides not matched to a gene: 9. The V gene's germline CDR1 is MNHEY and CDR2 SVGAGI. The CDR3 runs to 15 residues. CDR3 coding DNA: TGTGCCAGCAGTTACCCAGGACAGGGTCTCTCTGGCTACACCTTC. Amino acid sequence: CASSYPGQGLSGYTF.

The chain links TRBV7-2 to TRBJ1-5; TRBD1 matches at 7 bases. The CDR3 spans 17 residues. Per the germline V gene, CDR1 is SGHTA and CDR2 is FQGNSA. The V segment lost 1 base and the J segment 3 bases; nucleotides outside the gene matches: 9. This CDR3 is CASSLVAGGISNQPQHF. In DNA form, the CDR3 reads TGTGCCAGCAGCTTAGTGGCAGGGGGGATATCCAATCAGCCCCAGCATTTT.

The rearrangement joins TRBV30 to TRBJ2-1; D possibly corresponds to TRBD1 (6 bases). V lost 4 bases and J lost 10, with 14 bases in between. Germline V CDR1 and CDR2: GTSNPN, SVGIG (reference sequence). The CDR3 loop spans 12 amino acids. The CDR3 DNA reads as TGTGCCTGGAATCGTCCCAGGGGAGAGCAGTTCTTC. This encodes CAWNRPRGEQFF.

This clone was detected only once. V usage is TRBV4-1 and J usage is TRBJ1-2, with D possibly being TRBD1 (5 bases). V was cut by 2 bases and J by 6 bases, with 13 bases left in between. The CDR3 totals 14 residues. Germline V gene data show CDR1 as MGHRA and CDR2 as YSYEKL. This chain's CDR3 is CASSQWPGGDGYTF. The CDR3 nucleotides are TGCGCCAGCAGCCAATGGCCAGGAGGGGATGGCTACACCTTC.

The chain combines TRBV5-6 with TRBJ1-1, with 7 positions matching TRBD1. CDR3 size: 17 residues. CDR1 and CDR2 (germline): SGHDT, YYEEEE. V trimming: 0 bases; J trimming: 0 bases; junction bases outside the gene matches: 8. CDR3 coding DNA: TGTGCCAGCAGCTTGGAGGGTACCAGGGGGATGAACACTGAAGCTTTCTTT. Residues: CASSLEGTRGMNTEAFF.

This chain uses TRBV18 with TRBJ1-1; D is undetermined. Germline assignment: CDR1 KGHSH and CDR2 LQKENI. V shed 6 bases and J shed 0 bases, with 11 bases lying between them. The CDR3 sequence is 14 residues long. Written as DNA, the CDR3 is TGTGCCAGCTCTCGAGACATGCTGAACACTGAAGCTTTCTTT. Its protein is CASSRDMLNTEAFF.

The chain is built from TRBV7-2 and TRBJ2-1; D is possibly TRBD2 (6 bases). Germline V lookup: CDR1 SGHTA, CDR2 FQGNSA. Trimming left V 5 bases short and J 4 bases short, with 18 bases between. The CDR3 length is 16 residues. CDR3 nucleotides: TGTGCCAGCAGCCTTGCCGCGGGACGGATATACAATGAGCAGTTCTTC. Amino acid sequence: CASSLAAGRIYNEQFF.

The chain recombines TRBV4-3 with TRBJ2-1; D unresolved. There are 15 residues in the CDR3. The V and J ends lost 1 base and 0 bases respectively, with 7 bases between them. Germline assignment: CDR1 LGHNA and CDR2 YSLEER. As DNA, the CDR3 is TGCGCCAGCAGCCAAGGTCTTTCCTCCTACAATGAGCAGTTCTTC. Translated: CASSQGLSSYNEQFF.

The CDR3 sequence is CASSRKIQGMDGYTF. As DNA, the CDR3 is TGTGCCAGCAGCCGCAAAATACAGGGGATGGATGGCTACACCTTC. The rearrangement links TRBV7-9 to TRBJ1-2, with TRBD1 matching 7 bases. The CDR3 extends over 15 amino acids. V was pared by 5 bases and J by 6 bases, with 12 bases of the junction left unmatched. Germline CDR1 and CDR2: SEHNR and FQNEAQ (reference sequence). Full variable domain (remainder filled in from reference TRBV7-9 and TRBJ1-2): DTGVSQNPRHKITKRGQNVTFRCDPISEHNRLYWYRQTLGQGPEFLTYFQNEAQLEKSRLLSDRFSAERPKGSFSTLEIQRTEQGDSAMYLCASSRKIQGMDGYTFGSGTRLTVV.

CDR3 in amino acids: CASSFRARSSRANVLTF. The CDR3 coding sequence is TGTGCCAGCAGTTTCAGGGCCCGTTCAAGTCGGGCCAACGTCCTGACTTTC. The rearrangement uses TRBV5-6 and TRBJ2-6; perhaps TRBD1 as D (5 bases). This CDR3 has 17 amino acids. V lost 5 bases and J 5 bases, leaving 20 bases between the germline ends. From germline, CDR1 is SGHDT and CDR2 YYEEEE.

The chain carries TRBV5-1 and TRBJ2-3; 12 bases are a match to TRBD2. Germline assignment: CDR1 SGHRS and CDR2 YFSETQ. CDR3 size: 15 residues. Trimming cost V 4 bases and J 2 bases; bases outside gene matches: 2. The CDR3 DNA sequence: TGCGCCAGCAGCCCTAGCGGGAGGGACACAGATACGCAGTATTTT. Its translation is CASSPSGRDTDTQYF.

This sequence joins TRBV28 and TRBJ2-7; D not resolved. Per germline, CDR1 MDHEN and CDR2 SYDVKM. V lost 3 bases, J lost 2 bases, and 8 bases lay in between. The CDR3 is made up of 13 amino acids. The CDR3 DNA reads as TGTGCCAGCAGTTTGAGTTTCCCCTACGAGCAGTACTTC. Its translation: CASSLSFPYEQYF.

The V and J genes are TRBV6-5 and TRBJ1-1, with D possibly TRBD1 on 6 matching bases. The V gene lost 5 bases and the J gene lost 4 bases, with 11 bases spanning the gap. Germline CDR1 and CDR2: MNHEY and SVGAGI. CDR3 size: 13 residues. In DNA form, the CDR3 reads TGTGCCAGCAGTGGAAACAGGGTCACTGAAGCTTTCTTT. It specifies CASSGNRVTEAFF.

This clone has just a few counts. V is TRBV28 and J is TRBJ1-1, with 7 bases lining up with TRBD1. V lost 8 bases to trimming and J lost 3 bases; unmatched junction nucleotides: 9. Germline CDR1 and CDR2: MDHEN and SYDVKM. The CDR3 has 14 amino acids. The DNA for the CDR3 is TGTGCCAGCGCGACAGGGACGGTGTACACTGAAGCTTTCTTT. Its protein is CASATGTVYTEAFF.

The chain has TRBV19 and TRBJ1-5, with a possible D match to TRBD1 (5 bases). The V and J ends lost 5 bases and 1 base respectively, with 18 bases between them. Germline CDR1 LNHDA, CDR2 SQIVND (reference sequence). The CDR3 length is 17 residues. The CDR3 region is CASSARTTVKSNQPQHF. Written as DNA, the CDR3 is TGTGCCAGTAGTGCCCGGACGACAGTTAAGAGCAATCAGCCCCAGCATTTT.

The rearrangement uses TRBV7-6 and TRBJ2-1; D is unresolved. Trimming left V 1 base short and J 10 bases short, with 14 bases between. This CDR3 has 14 residues. CDR1 and CDR2 from the germline V gene are SGHVS and FNYEAQ. In DNA form, the CDR3 reads TGTGCCAGCAGCTTAGACCCCATGAGCGCCGAGCAGTTCTTC. It is translated as CASSLDPMSAEQFF.

This sequence joins TRBV9 and TRBJ1-2; D remains ambiguous. Trimming removed 0 bases from V and 8 bases from J, with 8 bases in between. Germline CDR1 is SGDLS and CDR2 is YYNGEE. This CDR3 comprises 12 residues. In DNA form, the CDR3 reads TGTGCCAGCAGCGTAGAGCCGTGGGGCTACACCTTC. It codes for CASSVEPWGYTF. Full variable domain (remainder filled in from reference TRBV9 and TRBJ1-2): DSGVTQTPKHLITATGQRVTLRCSPRSGDLSVYWYQQSLDQGLQFLIQYYNGEERAKGNILERFSAQQFPDLHSELNLSSLELGDSALYFCASSVEPWGYTFGSGTRLTVV.